These T cell receptor beta chains were read from a single sample in a study of blood T cell repertoires in COVID-19. Repertoires were generated with immunoSEQ multiplex PCR, while TCRdb's copy carries only in-frame clones and drops some. The sample consists of about 170,000 clones, around 82% of them appearing once. Sequenced input: peripheral blood. The receptors come from a human donor with acute or convalescent COVID-19. The donor label of this sample is uncertain. CDR3s include the opening cysteine and the closing phenylalanine or tryptophan. The D gene is left open where the match is weak. For some rows the clone size is stated as once, few or many, or as a class when expanded; others skip it.

d_gene: TRBD1; abundance: .; v_gene: TRBV6-5; j_gene: TRBJ1-5; CDR3aa: CASRGQGASQPQHF; CDR3nt: TGTGCCAGCAGAGGACAGGGGGCGAGTCAGCCCCAGCATTTT
d_gene: .; abundance: .; v_gene: TRBV7-9; j_gene: TRBJ2-5; CDR3aa: CASSLGKGLDGTQYF; CDR3nt: TGTGCCAGCAGCTTAGGCAAGGGGCTGGATGGGACCCAGTACTTC
d_gene: .; abundance: few; v_gene: TRBV5-1; j_gene: TRBJ2-1; CDR3aa: CASSYNSGSYNEQFF; CDR3nt: TGCGCCAGCAGCTATAATAGTGGTTCCTACAATGAGCAGTTCTTC
d_gene: TRBD1; abundance: .; v_gene: TRBV10-3; j_gene: TRBJ1-1; CDR3aa: CAISRQGPFTEAFF; CDR3nt: TGTGCCATCAGCCGACAGGGTCCTTTCACTGAAGCTTTCTTT
d_gene: .; abundance: .; v_gene: TRBV12-3/TRBV12-4; j_gene: TRBJ2-7; CDR3aa: CASSFGPGYEQYF; CDR3nt: TGTGCCAGCAGTTTCGGTCCGGGCTACGAGCAGTACTTC
d_gene: .; abundance: .; v_gene: TRBV13; j_gene: TRBJ2-7; CDR3aa: CASSPNPFRGTYEQYF; CDR3nt: TGTGCCAGCAGCCCCAACCCCTTCCGGGGAACCTACGAGCAGTACTTC
d_gene: .; abundance: .; v_gene: TRBV7-2; j_gene: TRBJ1-2; CDR3aa: CASSPSPTTLMDYGYTF; CDR3nt: TGTGCCAGCAGCCCTAGCCCGACAACACTAATGGATTATGGCTACACCTTC
d_gene: TRBD2; abundance: .; v_gene: TRBV2; j_gene: TRBJ2-3; CDR3aa: CASSEALRLAGGTDTQYF; CDR3nt: TGTGCCAGCAGTGAAGCGCTTCGACTAGCGGGGGGCACAGATACGCAGTATTTT
d_gene: .; abundance: .; v_gene: TRBV29-1; j_gene: TRBJ2-7; CDR3aa: CSVEILNGRYEQYF; CDR3nt: TGCAGCGTTGAAATACTTAATGGTCGGTACGAGCAGTACTTC
d_gene: .; abundance: .; v_gene: TRBV29-1; j_gene: TRBJ1-1; CDR3aa: CSVEGTDYTEAFF; CDR3nt: TGCAGCGTTGAGGGTACAGATTACACTGAAGCTTTCTTT
d_gene: TRBD1; abundance: .; v_gene: TRBV6-6; j_gene: TRBJ1-2; CDR3aa: CASSTGDYGYTF; CDR3nt: TGTGCCAGCAGTACAGGGGACTATGGCTACACCTTC
d_gene: .; abundance: .; v_gene: TRBV21-1; j_gene: TRBJ1-2; CDR3aa: CASTEGGGGYTF; CDR3nt: TGTGCCAGCACCGAAGGGGGCGGGGGCTACACCTTC
d_gene: .; abundance: .; v_gene: TRBV9; j_gene: TRBJ1-3; CDR3aa: CASSVSPGAGNTIYF; CDR3nt: TGTGCCAGCAGCGTAAGTCCAGGGGCAGGAAACACCATATATTTT
d_gene: .; abundance: .; v_gene: TRBV30; j_gene: TRBJ1-5; CDR3aa: CAWSVRQGSTNQPQHF; CDR3nt: TGTGCCTGGAGTGTACGGCAGGGATCAACCAATCAGCCCCAGCATTTT
d_gene: TRBD2; abundance: .; v_gene: TRBV2; j_gene: TRBJ2-7; CDR3aa: CASSPSTSSQGEQYF; CDR3nt: TGTGCCAGCAGTCCTTCGACTAGCTCCCAGGGTGAGCAGTACTTC
d_gene: TRBD2; abundance: .; v_gene: TRBV6-1; j_gene: TRBJ2-7; CDR3aa: CASREAGARSYEQYF; CDR3nt: TGTGCCAGCAGGGAAGCGGGGGCCCGCTCCTACGAGCAGTACTTC
d_gene: .; abundance: .; v_gene: TRBV10-3; j_gene: TRBJ2-3; CDR3aa: CAISERDTQYF; CDR3nt: TGTGCCATCAGTGAACGGGATACGCAGTATTTT
d_gene: TRBD1; abundance: once; v_gene: TRBV27; j_gene: TRBJ1-1; CDR3aa: CASSLSRQGTGGLGNTEAFF; CDR3nt: TGTGCCAGCAGTTTATCAAGACAAGGGACAGGGGGATTAGGAAACACTGAAGCTTTCTTT
d_gene: TRBD1; abundance: .; v_gene: TRBV4-1; j_gene: TRBJ2-3; CDR3aa: CASSQLPGQRQYF; CDR3nt: TGCGCCAGCAGCCAATTACCGGGACAGAGGCAGTATTTT
d_gene: TRBD1; abundance: .; v_gene: TRBV3-1/TRBV3-2; j_gene: TRBJ1-5; CDR3aa: CATQQGSNQPQHF; CDR3nt: TGTGCCACTCAACAGGGGAGCAATCAGCCCCAGCATTTT
d_gene: .; abundance: .; v_gene: TRBV28; j_gene: TRBJ2-5; CDR3aa: CASSLNPGYQETQYF; CDR3nt: TGTGCCAGCAGCCTTAATCCAGGTTATCAAGAGACCCAGTACTTC
d_gene: .; abundance: .; v_gene: TRBV19; j_gene: TRBJ1-1; CDR3aa: CASTPDRVNTEAFF; CDR3nt: TGTGCCAGTACCCCGGACAGAGTGAACACTGAAGCTTTCTTT
d_gene: .; abundance: .; v_gene: TRBV3-1/TRBV3-2; j_gene: TRBJ2-3; CDR3aa: CASRSFADTQYF; CDR3nt: TGTGCCAGCAGGAGCTTTGCAGATACGCAGTATTTT
d_gene: TRBD1; abundance: .; v_gene: TRBV27; j_gene: TRBJ1-1; CDR3aa: CASSMKYRDRLSEAFF; CDR3nt: TGTGCCAGCAGTATGAAATATCGGGACAGGCTTTCTGAAGCTTTCTTT
d_gene: .; abundance: .; v_gene: TRBV27; j_gene: TRBJ2-2; CDR3aa: CASSSFPPGELFF; CDR3nt: TGTGCCAGCAGTTCTTTCCCCCCCGGGGAGCTGTTTTTT
d_gene: TRBD1; abundance: .; v_gene: TRBV7-2; j_gene: TRBJ2-7; CDR3aa: CASSSPTGANEQYF; CDR3nt: TGTGCCAGCAGCTCCCCGACAGGGGCTAACGAGCAGTACTTC
d_gene: TRBD2; abundance: .; v_gene: TRBV3-1/TRBV3-2; j_gene: TRBJ2-1; CDR3aa: CASSRLANAYNEQFF; CDR3nt: TGTGCCAGCAGCCGACTAGCGAATGCCTACAATGAGCAGTTCTTC
d_gene: .; abundance: .; v_gene: TRBV6-1; j_gene: TRBJ2-7; CDR3aa: CASSEQDTVYEQYF; CDR3nt: TGTGCCAGCAGTGAACAGGACACAGTCTACGAGCAGTACTTC
d_gene: TRBD2; abundance: .; v_gene: TRBV3-1/TRBV3-2; j_gene: TRBJ2-7; CDR3aa: CASSQILADTHEQYF; CDR3nt: TGTGCCAGCAGCCAAATCCTAGCGGATACCCACGAGCAGTACTTC
d_gene: TRBD1; abundance: .; v_gene: TRBV6-6; j_gene: TRBJ1-5; CDR3aa: CASSGDREGNQPQHF; CDR3nt: TGTGCCAGCAGTGGGGACAGGGAGGGCAATCAGCCCCAGCATTTT
d_gene: TRBD2; abundance: .; v_gene: TRBV7-6; j_gene: TRBJ2-5; CDR3aa: CASSFGLAGSQETQYF; CDR3nt: TGTGCCAGCAGCTTCGGACTAGCGGGCTCCCAAGAGACCCAGTACTTC
d_gene: TRBD1; abundance: .; v_gene: TRBV6-1; j_gene: TRBJ2-7; CDR3aa: CASSDPGQGSREQYF; CDR3nt: TGTGCCAGCAGTGATCCGGGACAGGGGAGTAGGGAGCAGTACTTC
d_gene: .; abundance: .; v_gene: TRBV19; j_gene: TRBJ1-4; CDR3aa: CASSSRQDQTNEKLFF; CDR3nt: TGTGCCAGTAGTTCCCGACAGGATCAGACTAATGAAAAACTGTTTTTT
d_gene: TRBD2; abundance: once; v_gene: TRBV7-3; j_gene: TRBJ2-5; CDR3aa: CASSLTSGIGETQYF; CDR3nt: TGTGCCAGCAGCTTGACTAGCGGGATTGGAGAGACCCAGTACTTC